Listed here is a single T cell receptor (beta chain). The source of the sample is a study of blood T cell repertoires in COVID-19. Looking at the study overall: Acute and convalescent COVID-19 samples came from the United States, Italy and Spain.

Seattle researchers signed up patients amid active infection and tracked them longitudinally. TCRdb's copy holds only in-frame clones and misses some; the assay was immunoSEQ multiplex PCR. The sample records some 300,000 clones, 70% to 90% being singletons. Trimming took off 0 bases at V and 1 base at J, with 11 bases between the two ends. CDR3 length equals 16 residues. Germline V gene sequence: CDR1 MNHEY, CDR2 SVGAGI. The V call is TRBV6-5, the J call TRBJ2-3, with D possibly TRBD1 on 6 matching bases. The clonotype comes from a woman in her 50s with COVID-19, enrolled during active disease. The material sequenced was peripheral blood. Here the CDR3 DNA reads TGTGCCAGCAGTTACTCCGCGGCAGGGGGCACAGATACGCAGTATTTT. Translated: CASSYSAAGGTDTQYF.